A selection of T cell receptor beta chains follows, all from one sample in a study of blood T cell repertoires in COVID-19. Assay: immunoSEQ multiplex PCR; the TCRdb copy retains only in-frame clones and omits some. The sample shows 350,000 to 550,000 clones, around nine tenths of them seen only once. Material: peripheral blood. These receptor sequences come from a woman in her twenties or thirties with acute or convalescent COVID-19. The CDR3 runs from the conserved cysteine through the conserved F or W. A D gene is named only where the DNA matches it firmly. The size entry is marked missing in some rows and otherwise reads once, few, many or a size class.

-	TRBV30	TRBJ1-2	once	TGTGCCTGGGCGCCTTGGCCTACTAATGGCTACACCTTC	CAWAPWPTNGYTF
-	TRBV19	TRBJ1-5	once	TGTGCCAGTAGTATAGATGTTCGGGGAGGTCAGCCCCAGCATTTT	CASSIDVRGGQPQHF
-	TRBV7-6	TRBJ2-2	-	TGTGCCAGCAGCTTGGGCGCAGGGGGAGGACGTTTTTCCGGGGAGCTGTTTTTT	CASSLGAGGGRFSGELFF
-	TRBV11-2	TRBJ2-1	-	TGTGCCAGCAGCTTAGAATACAGGGCAGACGGGGCCAATGAGCAGTTCTTC	CASSLEYRADGANEQFF
-	TRBV6-5	TRBJ1-2	-	TGTGCCAGCAGTTCAGCGGGCAGCTCCCATGGCTACACCTTC	CASSSAGSSHGYTF
-	TRBV28	TRBJ1-5	-	TGTGCCAGCAGTTTAGTAGGCAGGCAAGTAAATCAGCCCCAGCATTTT	CASSLVGRQVNQPQHF
TRBD1	TRBV7-6	TRBJ2-6	-	TGTGCCAGCAGCTTAAGCCGGACAGGGGGAGGCTCTGGGGCCAACGTCCTGACTTTC	CASSLSRTGGGSGANVLTF
-	TRBV5-1	TRBJ2-3	-	TGCGCCAGCAGCTTTCGGACTCACTTCTTCACGGATACGCAGTATTTT	CASSFRTHFFTDTQYF
-	TRBV4-1	TRBJ2-1	-	TGCGCCAGCAGTCTGACAGGCAATGAGCAGTTCTTC	CASSLTGNEQFF
-	TRBV5-1	TRBJ2-7	-	TGCGCCAGCAGCTTCATCGGCTCCTACGAGCAGTACTTC	CASSFIGSYEQYF
-	TRBV2	TRBJ1-5	-	TGTGCCAGCAGTGAAGGCAGTAGCAATCAGCCCCAGCATTTT	CASSEGSSNQPQHF
-	TRBV20-1	TRBJ2-5	-	TGCAGCCCCGCGGTCGGTGAGACCCAGTACTTC	CSPAVGETQYF
-	TRBV9	TRBJ2-2	-	TGTGCCAGCAGCGTAGTATCTGAGTCCGGGGAGCTGTTTTTT	CASSVVSESGELFF
-	TRBV4-1	TRBJ1-5	-	TGCGCCAGCAGCCTCCAGACGAATCAGGCCCAGCATTTT	CASSLQTNQAQHF
TRBD1	TRBV28	TRBJ2-2	-	TGTGCCAGCAGGCCCGGGACAGGATTCACCGGGGAGCTGTTTTTT	CASRPGTGFTGELFF
TRBD1	TRBV19	TRBJ2-1	-	TGTGCCAGTCGGACAGGGACAGTATACAATGAGCAGTTCTTC	CASRTGTVYNEQFF
-	TRBV5-8	TRBJ2-3	-	TGTGCCAGCAGCTTGCGGGGAAGGACAGATACGCAGTATTTT	CASSLRGRTDTQYF
TRBD1	TRBV10-3	TRBJ2-2	-	TGTGCCCCCCCCCTAGGCAGGGGGCGGAACACCGGGGAGCTGTTTTTT	CAPPLGRGRNTGELFF
TRBD2	TRBV5-1	TRBJ2-5	-	TGCGCCAGCAGGTCGGGGACTAGCGGACAAGAGACCCAGTACTTC	CASRSGTSGQETQYF
-	TRBV4-1	TRBJ1-4	once	TGCGCCAGCAGCCAAGATTCAGAGAGGGAGGGTGAAAAACTGTTTTTT	CASSQDSEREGEKLFF
TRBD1	TRBV5-1	TRBJ2-1	-	TGCGCCAGCAGCTTGGGACAGGGCGACAATGAGCAGTTCTTC	CASSLGQGDNEQFF
-	TRBV29-1	TRBJ2-5	-	TGCAGCGTTGAAGCCCCAACACAGGGCGACAGACTAACCCAAGAGACCCAGTACTTC	CSVEAPTQGDRLTQETQYF
TRBD1	TRBV4-1	TRBJ1-1	-	TGCGCCAGCAGCCAAGGGCGGACAGGGGAAGCTGAAGCTTTCTTT	CASSQGRTGEAEAFF
TRBD2	TRBV11-2	TRBJ2-2	-	TGTGCCAGCAGCTTCCGGGGGGGGAACACCGGGGAGCTGTTTTTT	CASSFRGGNTGELFF
-	TRBV4-2	TRBJ2-5	-	TGTGCCAGCAGCCAATACGAGGGAGATCAAGAGACCCAGTACTTC	CASSQYEGDQETQYF
TRBD2	TRBV10-3	TRBJ2-5	-	TGTGCCATCAGTGAGCCGCGACTAGCGGGGGGAGAGACCCAGTACTTC	CAISEPRLAGGETQYF
-	TRBV10-1	TRBJ2-1	once	TGCGCCAGCAGTGAGTCGATGCGGCAGGGGCAATACAATGAGCAGTTCTTC	CASSESMRQGQYNEQFF
-	TRBV28	TRBJ1-5	few	TGTGCCAGCCAGCTCCAACAGGGTAATCAGCCCCAGCATTTT	CASQLQQGNQPQHF
TRBD1	TRBV18	TRBJ1-1	-	TGTGCCAGCTCACTAGGGACAGGGTCATCTTTGGCTTTCTTT	CASSLGTGSSLAFF
-	TRBV5-5	TRBJ1-5	-	TGTGCCAGCAGCTTGGAGCTCCCTCCCAATCAGCCCCAGCATTTT	CASSLELPPNQPQHF
TRBD2	TRBV5-5	TRBJ2-5	-	TGTGCCAGCAGCTTGCCCCCGGCGGGGGGACAAGAGACCCAGTACTTC	CASSLPPAGGQETQYF
-	TRBV5-1	TRBJ2-5	-	TGCGCCAGCAGGTCAGGGGGAGGTAGTGAGGAGACCCAGTACTTC	CASRSGGGSEETQYF
-	TRBV12-3/TRBV12-4	TRBJ2-3	few	TGTGCCAGCGGACTGAACCCAGATACGCAGTATTTT	CASGLNPDTQYF
-	TRBV6-5	TRBJ1-2	-	TGTGCCAGCAGTTACTCGCCCAGGGTGAGCTCCGGCTACACCTTC	CASSYSPRVSSGYTF
-	TRBV9	TRBJ1-3	-	TGTGCCAGCAGCGTAAGGTCGGGGGGCTACTCTGGAAACACCATATATTTT	CASSVRSGGYSGNTIYF
TRBD2	TRBV4-1	TRBJ2-3	-	TGCGCCAGCAGCCAAGTGGTAGCGGGGGCGAGCACAGATACGCAGTATTTT	CASSQVVAGASTDTQYF
-	TRBV4-1	TRBJ1-1	-	TGCGCCAGCAGCCAAGATCAAAGGGGAAGGAACACTGAAGCTTTCTTT	CASSQDQRGRNTEAFF
TRBD2	TRBV5-1	TRBJ2-1	once	TGCGCCAGCAGCATGGCTAGCGGGAGGAATGAGCAGTTCTTC	CASSMASGRNEQFF
TRBD1	TRBV5-4	TRBJ2-4	-	TGTGCCAGCAGCTGGGACAGGGGGGAAAACATTCAGTACTTC	CASSWDRGENIQYF
-	TRBV11-1	TRBJ2-2	few	TGTGCCAGCAGCTTAGTCCCAGGGGAGCTGTTTTTT	CASSLVPGELFF